Presented here are 7 T cell receptor beta chains from one specimen sequenced in a study of human CD8 memory T cell subsets. A UMI-labeled 5' RACE approach was the method that produced the TCR beta libraries. One entry per CDR3 protein, called by TCRdb with MiXCR from the 5' RACE reads. The data show roughly 8,300 distinct CDR3 sequences, 3% to 5% seen once. Sequencing was performed on CD8+ T cells from PBMCs. The receptors were gathered from a human donor in good health.

This chain connects TRBV7-9 to TRBJ2-1, with D perhaps TRBD2 (5 bases). Germline CDR1 SEHNR, CDR2 FQNEAQ (reference sequence). V lost 6 bases and J 7 bases, leaving 25 bases between the germline ends. The CDR3 spans 17 residues. The CDR3 loop reads CASRPGIPVQVLNEQFF. The CDR3 DNA sequence: TGTGCCAGCAGACCCGGGATCCCTGTTCAAGTTCTGAATGAGCAGTTCTTC.

This clonotype has ten or more counts. The chain couples TRBV2 to TRBJ1-5; unclear D gene. CDR3 length: 14 residues. Between the trimmed V and J ends, which lost 3 bases and 1 base, there was a span of 7 bases. Germline CDR1 and CDR2: SNHLY and FYNNEI. CDR3 DNA sequence: TGTGCCAGCAGTGACGGACGGAGCAATCAGCCCCAGCATTTT. This encodes CASSDGRSNQPQHF.

As to this clonotype: Just one base apart from a much larger clone, this may be a read error. CDR3 region: CVSSPRTQRATEAFF. The CDR3 bases are TGTGTCAGCAGCCCCCGGACTCAAAGAGCCACTGAAGCTTTCTTT. J is TRBJ1-1 and V is TRBV9; D gene ambiguous. The CDR3 runs 15 residues. Per the germline V gene, CDR1 is SGDLS and CDR2 is YYNGEE. Together with reference TRBV9 and TRBJ1-1, the CDR3 gives the full variable domain: DSGVTQTPKHLITATGQRVTLRCSPRSGDLSVYWYQQSLDQGLQFLIQYYNGEERAKGNILERFSAQQFPDLHSELNLSSLELGDSALYFCVSSPRTQRATEAFFGQGTRLTVV.

This clonotype was observed at least ten times. V usage is TRBV7-8 and J usage is TRBJ2-2; D is uncertain. Trimming removed 1 base from V and 4 bases from J, with 13 bases in between. The length of the CDR3 is 16 residues. Per germline, CDR1 SGHVS and CDR2 FQNEAQ. The CDR3 region has the DNA TGTGCCAGCAGCTTAGAGGCCGCTGGTATCACCGGGGAGCTGTTTTTT. This encodes CASSLEAAGITGELFF. Complete variable domain (other parts from reference TRBV7-8 and TRBJ2-2): GAGVSQSPRYKVAKRGQDVALRCDPISGHVSLFWYQQALGQGPEFLTYFQNEAQLDKSGLPSDRFFAERPEGSVSTLKIQRTQQEDSAVYLCASSLEAAGITGELFFGEGSRLTVL.

This clonotype was detected ten times or more. The chain couples TRBV27 to TRBJ2-3; 13 bases are shared with TRBD2. With 7 bases clipped from V and 2 bases from J, the junction kept 12 bases outside the gene matches. The CDR3 totals 18 residues. In germline, CDR1 is MNHEY, CDR2 SMNVEV (reference sequence). The CDR3 coding sequence is TGTGCCAGCACCACTAGCGGGAGGGCCGAATTCTTCACAGATACGCAGTATTTT. This sequence encodes CASTTSGRAEFFTDTQYF.

The chain employs TRBV15 and TRBJ2-1; D may be TRBD1 (5 bases). The V gene's germline CDR1 is LNHNV and CDR2 YYDKDF (reference sequence). Trimming removed 0 bases from V and 4 bases from J, with 19 bases in between. CDR3 length: 18 residues. The CDR3 reads CATSREIMRTLGYNEQFF. The CDR3 bases are TGTGCCACCAGCAGAGAAATTATGCGGACACTCGGATACAATGAGCAGTTCTTC.

Relative to its sample, this clonotype is large. The CDR3 bases are TGCAGCGTTTACCTCGGCCCACCGCGGGGCTATGGCTACACCTTC. Amino acids: CSVYLGPPRGYGYTF. The chain combines TRBV29-1 with TRBJ1-2; D is uncertain. This CDR3 is 15 amino acids long. The ends were cut back, 5 bases at V and 4 bases at J, with 20 bases in the middle. Germline loops: CDR1 SQVTM, CDR2 ANQGSEA. Filled out from reference TRBV29-1 and TRBJ1-2, the complete variable domain reads SAVISQKPSRDICQRGTSLTIQCQVDSQVTMMFWYRQQPGQSLTLIATANQGSEATYESGFVIDKFPISRPNLTFSTLTVSNMSPEDSSIYLCSVYLGPPRGYGYTFGSGTRLTVV.